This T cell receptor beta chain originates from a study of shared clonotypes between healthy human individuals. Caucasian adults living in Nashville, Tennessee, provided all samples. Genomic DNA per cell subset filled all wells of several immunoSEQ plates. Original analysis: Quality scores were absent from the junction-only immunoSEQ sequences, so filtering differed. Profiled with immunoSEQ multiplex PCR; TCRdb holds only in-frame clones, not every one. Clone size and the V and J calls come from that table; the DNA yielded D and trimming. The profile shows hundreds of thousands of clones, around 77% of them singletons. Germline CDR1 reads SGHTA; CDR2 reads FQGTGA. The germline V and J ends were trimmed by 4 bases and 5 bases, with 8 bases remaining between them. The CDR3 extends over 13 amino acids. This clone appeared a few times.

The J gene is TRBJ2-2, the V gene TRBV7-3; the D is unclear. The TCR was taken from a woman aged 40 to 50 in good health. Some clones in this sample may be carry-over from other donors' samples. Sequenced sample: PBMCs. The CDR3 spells CASSSQLTGELFF. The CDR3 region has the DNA TGTGCCAGCAGCTCCCAGTTGACCGGGGAGCTGTTTTTT.